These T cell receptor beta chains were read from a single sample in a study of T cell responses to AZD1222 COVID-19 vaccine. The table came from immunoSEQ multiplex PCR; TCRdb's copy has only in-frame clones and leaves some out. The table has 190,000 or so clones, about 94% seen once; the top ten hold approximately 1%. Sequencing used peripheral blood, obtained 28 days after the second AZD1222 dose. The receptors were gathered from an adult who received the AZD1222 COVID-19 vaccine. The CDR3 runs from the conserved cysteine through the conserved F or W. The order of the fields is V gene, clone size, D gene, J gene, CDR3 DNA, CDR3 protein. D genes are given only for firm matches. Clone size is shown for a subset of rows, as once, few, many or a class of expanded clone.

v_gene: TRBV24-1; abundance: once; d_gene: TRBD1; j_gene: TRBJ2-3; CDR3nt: TGTGCCACCAGTGATACAGGGGTGCCAGATACGCAGTATTTT; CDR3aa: CATSDTGVPDTQYF
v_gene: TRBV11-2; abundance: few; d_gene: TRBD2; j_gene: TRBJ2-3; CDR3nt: TGTGCCAGCAGCCAGAGGGCGGGGGGGAATTATTTT; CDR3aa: CASSQRAGGNYF
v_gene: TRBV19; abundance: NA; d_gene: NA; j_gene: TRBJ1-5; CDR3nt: TGTGCCAGTAGTATAGACCCCCGGGCCAAGGGGGGCCATATCGGCAATCAGCCCCAGCATTTT; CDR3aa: CASSIDPRAKGGHIGNQPQHF
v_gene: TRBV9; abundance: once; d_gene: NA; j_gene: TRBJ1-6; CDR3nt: TGTGCCAGCAGCCCCCGCACCGGGAGGACTGATAATTCACCCCTCCACTTT; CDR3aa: CASSPRTGRTDNSPLHF
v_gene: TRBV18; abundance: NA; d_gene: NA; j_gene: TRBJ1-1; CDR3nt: TGTGCCAGCCTCGGCCCTAGCACCGGGGCAGGGGCTTTCTTT; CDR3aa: CASLGPSTGAGAFF
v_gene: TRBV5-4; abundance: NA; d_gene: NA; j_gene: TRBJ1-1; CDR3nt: TGTGCCAGCGGCCGGGAGGGCCCGAACACTGAAGCTTTCTTT; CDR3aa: CASGREGPNTEAFF
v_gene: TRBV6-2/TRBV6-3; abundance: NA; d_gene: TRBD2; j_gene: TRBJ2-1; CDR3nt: TGTGCCAGCAGTCGACCGGGACTAGCGGGGGGGCCTGAGCAGTTCTTC; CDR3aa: CASSRPGLAGGPEQFF
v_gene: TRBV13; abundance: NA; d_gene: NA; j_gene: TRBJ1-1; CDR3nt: TGTGCCAGCAGCTCCCCCAACCGGAACACTGAAGCTTTCTTT; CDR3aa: CASSSPNRNTEAFF
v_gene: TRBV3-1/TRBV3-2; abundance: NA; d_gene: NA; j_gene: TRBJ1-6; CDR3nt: TGTGCCAGCAGCCTCGGGACCGCCCAAGGTTCACCCCTCCACTTT; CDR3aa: CASSLGTAQGSPLHF
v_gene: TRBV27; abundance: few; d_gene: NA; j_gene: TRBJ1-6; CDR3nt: TGTGCCAGCAGCTACAACAGGGTACAATCACCCCTCCACTTT; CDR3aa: CASSYNRVQSPLHF
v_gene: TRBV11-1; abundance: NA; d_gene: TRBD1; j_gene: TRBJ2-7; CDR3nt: TGTGCCAGCAGCCGAGGGACAGGGCTTGAGCAGTACTTC; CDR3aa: CASSRGTGLEQYF
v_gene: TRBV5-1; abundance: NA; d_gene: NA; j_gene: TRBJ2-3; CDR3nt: TGCGCCAGCAGCTTCGATAGTGGGGGCACAGATACGCAGTATTTT; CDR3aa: CASSFDSGGTDTQYF
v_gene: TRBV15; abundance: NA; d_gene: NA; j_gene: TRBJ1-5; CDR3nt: TGTGCCACCAACATTCGGGGGAGAGATCAGCCCCAGCATTTT; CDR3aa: CATNIRGRDQPQHF
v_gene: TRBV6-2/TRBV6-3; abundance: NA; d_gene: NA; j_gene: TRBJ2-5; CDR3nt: TGTGCCAGCAGTTCCGCGGACAGGACCCAGTACTTC; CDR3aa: CASSSADRTQYF
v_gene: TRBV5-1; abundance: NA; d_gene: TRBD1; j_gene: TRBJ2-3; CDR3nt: TGCGCCAGCACCCAGGGGGACAGGGAGAGGGATACGCAGTATTTT; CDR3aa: CASTQGDRERDTQYF
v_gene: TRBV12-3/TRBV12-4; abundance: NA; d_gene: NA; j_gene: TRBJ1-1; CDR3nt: TGTGCCAGCAGTTTCGGAGGTAGAAAAGCTTTCTTT; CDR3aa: CASSFGGRKAFF
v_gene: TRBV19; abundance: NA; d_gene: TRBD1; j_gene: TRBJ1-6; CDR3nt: TGTGCCAGTAGACCGGACAGGAGAAATTCACCCCTCCACTTT; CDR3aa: CASRPDRRNSPLHF
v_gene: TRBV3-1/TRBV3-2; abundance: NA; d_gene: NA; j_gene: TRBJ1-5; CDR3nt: TGTGCCAGCAGCCAAGACCGGATCAATCAGCCCCAGCATTTT; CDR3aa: CASSQDRINQPQHF
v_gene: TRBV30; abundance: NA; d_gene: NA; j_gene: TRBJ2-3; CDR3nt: TGTGCCTGGAGTGTGGTAGGGACATCGCAGTATTTT; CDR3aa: CAWSVVGTSQYF
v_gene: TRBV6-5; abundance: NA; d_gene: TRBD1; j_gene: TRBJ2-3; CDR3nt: TGTGCCAGCAGCTTGGACAGGGTTTTAGATACGCAGTATTTT; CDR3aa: CASSLDRVLDTQYF
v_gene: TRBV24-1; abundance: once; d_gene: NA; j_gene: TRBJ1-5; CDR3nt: TGTGCCACCAGTGATGGCAGCCATAGCAATCAGCCCCAGCATTTT; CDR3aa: CATSDGSHSNQPQHF
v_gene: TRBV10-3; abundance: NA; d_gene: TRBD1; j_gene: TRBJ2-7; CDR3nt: TGTGCCATCAGTCCACGACAGGGGGCGGACGAGCAGTACTTC; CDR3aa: CAISPRQGADEQYF
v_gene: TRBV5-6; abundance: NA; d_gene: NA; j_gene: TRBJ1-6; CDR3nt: TGTGCCAGCAGCTTGGGACGGCGGGTGGCAGGGTACTATAATTCACCCCTCCACTTT; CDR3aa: CASSLGRRVAGYYNSPLHF